Below are 24 T cell receptor beta chains sequenced from a single sample in a study of cytomegalovirus exposure and HLA in healthy donors. Researchers ran the PCR with 60 Vbeta and 13 Jbeta primers. The table came from immunoSEQ multiplex PCR; TCRdb's copy has only in-frame clones and leaves some out. The sample yields 140,000 or so clones, about 74% seen once. Source material: PBMCs. Every receptor here comes from a woman in her thirties or forties in good health and CMV-seronegative.

This clone was seen only once. An end of the junction does not agree with germline; a read error may underlie this. Other DNA sequences of this sample code for an identical CDR3. In DNA form, the CDR3 reads TGTGCCAGCAGTCCTCTGACAGATGGTTACACCTTC. Amino acid sequence: CASSPLTDGYTF. This sequence joins TRBV9 and TRBJ1-2; maybe TRBD1 (5 bases). The CDR3 spans 12 residues. The germline V gene has CDR1 SGDLS and CDR2 YYNGEE.

The chain links TRBV5-1 to TRBJ1-2; perhaps TRBD1 as D (6 bases). Between the trimmed V and J ends, which lost 0 bases and 8 bases, there was a span of 11 bases. CDR3 length equals 13 residues. The V gene's germline CDR1 is SGHRS and CDR2 YFSETQ. The DNA for the CDR3 is TGCGCCAGCAGCTTGGGGGACAAGGGAGGCTACACCTTC. Amino acid sequence: CASSLGDKGGYTF.

The chain is built from TRBV19 and TRBJ2-3; 10 bases are shared with TRBD2. The CDR3 loop spans 12 amino acids. Per the germline V gene, CDR1 is LNHDA and CDR2 is SQIVND (reference sequence). V shed 6 bases and J 6 bases; nucleotides not matched to a gene: 0. In nucleotides, the CDR3 is TGTGCCAGTAGGACTAGCGGGGATACGCAGTATTTT. It translates to CASRTSGDTQYF.

The rearrangement uses TRBV9 and TRBJ2-1, with a weak D call TRBD1 (6 bases). Germline V CDR1 and CDR2: SGDLS, YYNGEE. V was pared by 4 bases and J by 5 bases, with 16 bases between. CDR3 size: 15 residues. The CDR3 region is CASSPTGTSNNEQFF. The CDR3 DNA reads TGTGCCAGCAGCCCCACAGGGACGTCCAACAATGAGCAGTTCTTC.

The sample holds a few counts of this clone. The chain has TRBV19 and TRBJ1-1, with TRBD1 matching over 10 bases. Looked up from germline, CDR1 is LNHDA and CDR2 is SQIVND (reference sequence). The CDR3 is 13 amino acids. With 1 base clipped from V and 10 bases from J, the junction kept 3 bases outside the gene matches. The CDR3 is CASSIGQGAGAFF. The CDR3 DNA reads as TGTGCCAGTAGTATAGGACAGGGGGCTGGAGCTTTCTTT.

This clone was observed a handful of times. This chain joins TRBV5-1 and TRBJ2-3; TRBD2 matches at 14 bases. V gave up 4 bases and J gave up 5 bases; unmatched junction bases: 6. Germline values: CDR1 SGHRS, CDR2 YFSETQ. The CDR3 runs to 16 residues. CDR3 loop: CASSRGTSGSIDTQYF. In DNA, the CDR3 is TGCGCCAGCAGCCGGGGGACTAGCGGGAGTATAGATACGCAGTATTTT.

The CDR3 nucleotides read TGCGCCAGCAGCCAAGACGCAGGGGATGGGACTAACTATGGCTACACCTTC. It is translated as CASSQDAGDGTNYGYTF. The rearrangement joins TRBV4-1 to TRBJ1-2, with TRBD1 as a possible D gene (6 bases). V lost 0 bases, J lost 0 bases, and 14 bases lay in between. The CDR3 consists of 17 residues. The germline gives CDR1 MGHRA, CDR2 YSYEKL.

CDR3 loop: CASSTGTGPYEQYF. The CDR3 DNA reads as TGCGCCAGCAGTACAGGGACAGGGCCCTACGAGCAGTACTTC. This chain connects TRBV5-1 to TRBJ2-7; 9 bases are a match to TRBD1. This CDR3 contains 14 residues. V was pared by 5 bases and J by 2 bases, with 5 bases of the junction left unmatched. Germline V gene lookup returns CDR1 SGHRS and CDR2 YFSETQ.

The gene calls are TRBV28 and TRBJ1-1; 7 bases align to TRBD1. The V gene end was trimmed by 4 bases and the J gene end by 5 bases; junction bases not matched to a gene: 13. The CDR3 is made up of 16 amino acids. Germline V gene lookup returns CDR1 MDHEN and CDR2 SYDVKM. The CDR3: CASSSLTTGLGTEAFF. In DNA, the CDR3 is TGTGCCAGCAGTTCCCTGACGACAGGGTTGGGTACTGAAGCTTTCTTT. Looking up the rest from reference TRBV28 and TRBJ1-1 gives the full variable domain: DVKVTQSSRYLVKRTGEKVFLECVQDMDHENMFWYRQDPGLGLRLIYFSYDVKMKEKGDIPEGYSVSREKKERFSLILESASTNQTSMYLCASSSLTTGLGTEAFFGQGTRLTVV.

The chain carries TRBV9 and TRBJ1-2; 7 nucleotides match TRBD1. Germline lookup yields CDR1 SGDLS and CDR2 YYNGEE. The junction had 11 bases not matched to a gene; V was cut back by 3 bases and J by 6 bases. The CDR3 is made up of 15 amino acids. CDR3 protein: CASSARQGEGNGYTF. CDR3 nucleotide sequence: TGTGCCAGCAGCGCCCGACAGGGAGAGGGGAATGGCTACACCTTC. Based on the CDR3 plus reference TRBV9 and TRBJ1-2, the full variable domain is DSGVTQTPKHLITATGQRVTLRCSPRSGDLSVYWYQQSLDQGLQFLIQYYNGEERAKGNILERFSAQQFPDLHSELNLSSLELGDSALYFCASSARQGEGNGYTFGSGTRLTVV.

This clone was seen more than once but under ten times. V usage is TRBV11-2 and J usage is TRBJ1-2; TRBD1 aligns across 8 bases. CDR3 length: 15 residues. CDR1 and CDR2 (germline): SGHAT, FQNNGV. After removal of 5 bases from V and 0 bases from J, the junction contained 5 bases not matched to a gene. The CDR3 sequence: CASSPWTGSNYGYTF. CDR3 coding DNA: TGTGCCAGCAGCCCCTGGACAGGGTCTAACTATGGCTACACCTTC.

V and J are TRBV28 and TRBJ1-5; 8 bases fit TRBD1. The CDR3 runs to 15 residues. Trimming took 6 bases from V and 4 from J; bases not matched to a gene: 8. Germline V lookup: CDR1 MDHEN, CDR2 SYDVKM. The CDR3 loop reads CASRPTGVGNQPQHF. The CDR3 DNA follows: TGTGCCAGCAGGCCGACAGGGGTGGGGAATCAGCCCCAGCATTTT.

The J gene is TRBJ1-5, the V gene TRBV5-8; D is possibly TRBD1 (6 bases). The CDR3 has 13 amino acids. Looked up from germline, CDR1 is SGHTS and CDR2 is YDEGEE. Trimming left V 4 bases short and J 5 bases short, with 10 bases between. CDR3 sequence: CASSPDSYQPQHF. Here the CDR3 DNA reads TGTGCCAGCAGCCCGGACAGCTATCAGCCCCAGCATTTT. Full variable domain (rest looked up from reference TRBV5-8 and TRBJ1-5): EAGVTQSPTHLIKTRGQQATLRCSPISGHTSVYWYQQALGLGLQFLLWYDEGEERNRGNFPPRFSGRQFPNYSSELNVNALELEDSALYLCASSPDSYQPQHFGDGTRLSIL.

The V and J genes are TRBV10-3 and TRBJ2-7, with D maybe TRBD1 (7 bases). The V gene's germline CDR1 is ENHRY and CDR2 SYGVKD. Trimming shortened V by 4 bases and J by 2 bases, and 15 bases separated the two germline ends. CDR3 length equals 15 residues. CDR3 sequence reads: CAISGVSGGTYEQYF. The CDR3, as DNA: TGTGCCATCAGTGGAGTATCAGGGGGGACCTACGAGCAGTACTTC.

This chain connects TRBV5-1 to TRBJ2-1; 7 bases line up with TRBD1. Losses at the gene ends were 4 bases for V and 6 bases for J; bases not matched to a gene: 13. The CDR3 contains 16 residues. CDR1 is SGHRS, CDR2 YFSETQ, per germline. CDR3 sequence: CASSPEPGQRANEQFF. The DNA for the CDR3 is TGCGCCAGCAGCCCGGAGCCGGGACAGAGGGCCAATGAGCAGTTCTTC. The full variable domain, completed using reference TRBV5-1 and TRBJ2-1, is KAGVTQTPRYLIKTRGQQVTLSCSPISGHRSVSWYQQTPGQGLQFLFEYFSETQRNKGNFPGRFSGRQFSNSRSEMNVSTLELGDSALYLCASSPEPGQRANEQFFGPGTRLTVL.

This clone was seen more than once but under ten times. This sequence joins TRBV4-2 and TRBJ2-1; 14 bases match TRBD2. Looked up from germline, CDR1 is LGHNA and CDR2 is YNFKEQ. V lost 2 bases and J lost 10; bases outside the gene matches: 4. The CDR3 contains 15 residues. This chain's CDR3 is CASSQRLAGGTEQFF. CDR3 sequence (DNA): TGTGCCAGCAGCCAAAGACTAGCGGGGGGGACGGAGCAGTTCTTC.

The J gene is TRBJ2-2, the V gene TRBV15, with no clear D. Deletions cut 4 bases from V and 0 bases from J, with 12 bases between. This CDR3 is built from 16 residues. The germline V gene encodes CDR1 LNHNV and CDR2 YYDKDF (reference sequence). The CDR3 sequence is CATSTRHDTNTGELFF. The CDR3 bases are TGTGCCACCAGCACCCGACACGACACGAACACCGGGGAGCTGTTTTTT. The full variable domain, completed using reference TRBV15 and TRBJ2-2, is DAMVIQNPRYQVTQFGKPVTLSCSQTLNHNVMYWYQQKSSQAPKLLFHYYDKDFNNEADTPDNFQSRRPNTSFCFLDIRSPGLGDTAMYLCATSTRHDTNTGELFFGEGSRLTVL.

This clone was seen only a few times. The chain is built from TRBV6-1 and TRBJ2-1, with D perhaps matching TRBD1 (6 bases). CDR1 and CDR2 (germline): MNHNS, SASEGT. V was pared by 4 bases and J by 4 bases, with 8 bases between. The CDR3 is 13 amino acids. For the CDR3, the DNA is TGTGCCAGCAGTGGGACAGAGTACAATGAGCAGTTCTTC. Translated: CASSGTEYNEQFF.

The genes are TRBV7-8 and TRBJ2-7, with 12 nucleotides matching TRBD2. The CDR3 covers 18 residues. CDR1 and CDR2 from the germline V gene are SGHVS and FQNEAQ. After removal of 5 bases from V and 2 bases from J, the junction contained 13 bases not matched to a gene. This CDR3 reads CASSPRTSGVRPTYEQYF. Written as DNA, the CDR3 is TGTGCCAGCAGCCCACGGACTAGCGGGGTCAGGCCCACCTACGAGCAGTACTTC.

Concerning this clone itself: The sample has other DNA sequences that encode this CDR3 too. This sequence joins TRBV5-8 and TRBJ1-1; D is uncertain. This CDR3 region has 14 residues. V was shortened by 0 bases and J by 3 bases, with 9 bases between the two germline ends. Germline-derived CDR1 and CDR2 are SGHTS and YDEGEE. CDR3: CASSLAGPDTEAFF. The CDR3 DNA sequence: TGTGCCAGCAGCTTGGCTGGGCCTGACACTGAAGCTTTCTTT.

There are a few counts of this clone. The V gene is TRBV5-6, the J gene TRBJ2-7; TRBD1 matches 7 bases. There are 12 residues in the CDR3. Germline trimming cut 7 bases from V and 2 bases from J; bases unmatched to any gene: 3. Germline V lookup: CDR1 SGHDT, CDR2 YYEEEE. CDR3 sequence (DNA): TGTGCCAGCTCGACAGGGACCTACGAGCAGTACTTC. This gives the protein CASSTGTYEQYF.

This clone was recorded only once. The CDR3 loop is CASTPVGNTGELFF. DNA for the CDR3: TGCGCCAGCACCCCGGTCGGGAACACCGGGGAGCTGTTTTTT. The chain combines TRBV5-1 with TRBJ2-2; D remains unclear. The CDR3 covers 14 residues. V was clipped by 6 bases and J by 1 base, with 10 bases between them. Germline CDR1 reads SGHRS; CDR2 reads YFSETQ.

The chain employs TRBV7-6 and TRBJ2-5; D unclear. CDR1 SGHVS and CDR2 FNYEAQ come from the germline V gene. V was cut by 5 bases and J by 0 bases, with 4 bases left in between. This CDR3 contains 12 residues. Written as DNA, the CDR3 is TGTGCCAGCAGCCGAGACCAAGAGACCCAGTACTTC. Its translation is CASSRDQETQYF.

The chain carries TRBV10-1 and TRBJ2-1; D ambiguous. This CDR3 is built from 15 residues. With 6 bases removed from V and 3 bases from J, the gap between germline ends came to 15 bases. In germline, CDR1 is WNHNN, CDR2 SYGVQD (reference sequence). CDR3 DNA sequence: TGCGCCAGCAGCCCGAGGAGAAATAGCTACAATGAGCAGTTCTTC. Translated: CASSPRRNSYNEQFF.